The entry below describes one TCR beta chain. No cognate antigen has been identified for it. Base qualities are not provided; no much larger clone lies one nucleotide away. The source of the sample is a study of blood T cell repertoires in COVID-19 (TCRdb year 2020). Regarding the complete study: Samples covering the acute and convalescent phases of COVID-19 were provided by collaborators in the United States, Italy and Spain. The material from the prospective study consisted of cDNA or gDNA derived from T cells, B-cell-depleted T cells, or PBMCs. Subjects who had been exposed to COVID-19, were actively infected with it, or had recovered from it provided the deeply sampled blood TCRbeta repertoires that made up the dataset. The repertoires were made available in a free public database intended to serve as a resource for research on the immune response to SARS-CoV-2. Samples were obtained from the ongoing ImmuneRACE study (first 160 participants) and from over a thousand subjects provided by 6 global collaborators. The sample metadata nearly always contained a de-identified subject ID, COVID-19 status, age in years and sex. Where available, HLA class I and class II types were taken from metadata supplied by the sample provider and were not determined by assay-based typing.

From the germline V gene, CDR1 is MDHEN and CDR2 is SYDVKM. Trimming removed 10 bases from V and 7 bases from J; the gene matches leave 11 bases unexplained. The CDR3, from cysteine to phenylalanine, totals 14 residues. The sequence is cut down to CDR3 DNA, 42 bases in frame from base 1. What the research found in general, with its limitations: Clinical and demographic metadata were provided uncurated, with the amount varying by source and participant.

One collaborating source in Seattle enrolled patients while the patients were actively infected and followed the patients over time throughout the course of disease. The collaborating institutions used their own protocols to collect whole blood in K2EDTA tubes. For TCRbeta analysis, collaborators shipped samples in one of three forms: frozen whole blood, isolated PBMCs, or DNA extracted from either of those sample types. TCRbeta CDR3 regions were amplified from genomic DNA by means of the immunoSEQ Assay, a bias-controlled multiplex PCR. From the authors' description of their analysis: Nucleated cell counts per sample were estimated from amplification of reference gene primers within the assay. To quantify the absolute abundance of each unique TCRbeta CDR3 rearrangement, sequence reads were collapsed and filtered. For each sample, productive Simpson clonality was calculated as the square root of Simpson's diversity index across productive rearrangements. In TCRdb, the immuneACCESS table is reduced to in-frame sequences with V and J assigned. These tables do not hold every clone; where another copy was compared, an unresolved V gene accounts for under half, and the others remain unexplained. V and J calls and clone size are as listed in that table; D and trimming were resolved from the DNA. The sample table lists 310,000 or so clones, roughly 89% of them with a count of one. The ten biggest clones cover roughly a tenth of the sample.

Recombination linked TRBV28 to TRBJ2-4; 9 of the junction bases match TRBD1. The sequencing input was peripheral blood. This sequence was found in a young man with COVID-19, enrolled during active disease. The sequence in DNA is TGTGCCATCCGGGACAGGGCTTCGGTTAACATTCAGTACTTC. Its translation is CAIRDRASVNIQYF.